Shown below are 10 T cell receptor beta chains from a single sample sequenced in a study of blood T cells in healthy people across ages. Alongside a J-beta primer mix, a sample-barcoded 5' primer served in a second PCR lasting roughly 6 to 11 cycles. TCRdb independently ran MiXCR on the 5' RACE reads; one entry per CDR3 protein. The sample yields hundreds of thousands of distinct CDR3 sequences, 35% to 50% seen once. The sample taken for sequencing was blood. The receptors were gathered from a man older than 75 in good health.

The genes are TRBV25-1 and TRBJ2-1; D gene uncertain. Trimming took off 2 bases at V and 10 bases at J, with 6 bases between the two ends. Germline V gene data show CDR1 as MGHDK and CDR2 as SYGVNS. The CDR3 is 11 residues long. The CDR3 is CASSEDYEQFF. CDR3 DNA: TGTGCCAGCAGTGAAGATTACGAGCAGTTCTTC.

The CDR3 DNA reads TGTGCCAGCAGTGGGCCCCTTCCGGGACAGGGTCGACTAGCGGGAGTCTACGAGCAGTACTTC. As protein: CASSGPLPGQGRLAGVYEQYF. The rearrangement joins TRBV25-1 to TRBJ2-4; 12 bases align to TRBD2. The end of the DNA fits TRBJ2-7 better, so the J call may be wrong. Germline V gives CDR1 MGHDK, CDR2 SYGVNS. The CDR3 is 21 residues long.

The chain combines TRBV29-1 with TRBJ1-5; D is unclear. Germline V lookup: CDR1 SQVTM, CDR2 ANQGSEA. This CDR3 contains 14 residues. V was cut by 4 bases and J by 2 bases, with 12 bases left in between. DNA of the CDR3: TGCAGCGTTGTTTCGGCAGGCCGCAATCAGCCCCAGCATTTT. Residues: CSVVSAGRNQPQHF.

A few counts support this clonotype. This chain connects TRBV10-3 to TRBJ2-7, with 8 bases aligning to TRBD1. The CDR3 has 15 amino acids. Germline CDR1 reads ENHRY; CDR2 reads SYGVKD. Trimming took 3 bases from V and 1 from J; bases not matched to a gene: 5. The CDR3 DNA reads as TGTGCCATCAGTGAAGGTGACAGGGGTTCCTACGAGCAGTACTTC. It yields the protein CAISEGDRGSYEQYF.

The rearrangement links TRBV11-2 to TRBJ2-3, with D possibly TRBD2 on 5 matching bases. Germline CDR1 SGHAT, CDR2 FQNNGV. Trimming shortened V by 2 bases and J by 1 base, and 10 bases separated the two germline ends. The CDR3 loop spans 15 amino acids. CDR3 nucleotide sequence: TGTGCCAGCAGCTTAATGCTAGCTGGCACAGATACGCAGTATTTT. Its translation: CASSLMLAGTDTQYF.

A few counts support this clonotype. The chain is built from TRBV12-3 or TRBV12-4 and TRBJ2-7; 11 nucleotides agree with TRBD2. With 7 bases clipped from V and 7 bases from J, the junction kept 9 bases outside the gene matches. The CDR3 is 14 amino acids. The CDR3 DNA reads TGTGCCAGCACCTTTAGCGGGAGGGGGAGGGAGCAGTACTTC. Translation: CASTFSGRGREQYF.

The CDR3 bases are TGCGCCAGCGCGAGACAGGGGGCCGATGAGCAGTTCTTC. As protein: CASARQGADEQFF. The gene calls are TRBV5-1 and TRBJ2-1; the match to TRBD1 covers 10 bases. V was clipped by 7 bases and J by 8 bases; unmatched bases: 6. The CDR3 is 13 amino acids. Germline CDR1 and CDR2: SGHRS and YFSETQ.

The chain employs TRBV20-1 and TRBJ2-1, with 9 bases fitting TRBD1. This CDR3 has 15 amino acids. Germline assignment: CDR1 DFQATT and CDR2 SNEGSKA (reference sequence). CDR3 coding DNA: TGCAGCGCCACAGGGGGCCTAAGCTCCTACAATGAGCAGTTCTTC. Translating gives CSATGGLSSYNEQFF.

The chain joins TRBV6-2 or TRBV6-3 to TRBJ2-1, with D uncertain. The ends were cut back, 6 bases at V and 5 bases at J, with 8 bases in the middle. CDR1 and CDR2 from the germline V gene are MNHEY and SVGEGT. This CDR3 contains 12 residues. The CDR3 DNA sequence: TGTGCCAGCAGCATTCTAGACAATGAGCAGTTCTTC. Residues: CASSILDNEQFF.

The genes are TRBV10-1 and TRBJ2-4; 7 nucleotides align to TRBD2. This CDR3 comprises 14 residues. With 4 bases clipped from V and 12 bases from J, the junction kept 12 bases outside the gene matches. The germline CDR1 and CDR2 sequences are WNHNN and SYGVQD (reference sequence). In DNA, the CDR3 is TGCGCCAGCAGTGCCTCACGGGGAGGGGTCAATCAGTACTTC. Translated: CASSASRGGVNQYF.